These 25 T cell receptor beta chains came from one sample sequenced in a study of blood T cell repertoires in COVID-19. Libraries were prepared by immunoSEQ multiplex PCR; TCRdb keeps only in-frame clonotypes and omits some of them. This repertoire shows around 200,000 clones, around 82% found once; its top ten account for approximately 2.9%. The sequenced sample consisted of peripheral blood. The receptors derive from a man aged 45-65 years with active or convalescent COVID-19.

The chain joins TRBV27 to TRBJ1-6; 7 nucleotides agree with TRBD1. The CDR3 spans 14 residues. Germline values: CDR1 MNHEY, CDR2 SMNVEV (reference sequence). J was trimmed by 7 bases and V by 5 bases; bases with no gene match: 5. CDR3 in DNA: TGTGCCAGCAGTCGACAGGGATGGAATTCACCCCTCCACTTT. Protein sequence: CASSRQGWNSPLHF.

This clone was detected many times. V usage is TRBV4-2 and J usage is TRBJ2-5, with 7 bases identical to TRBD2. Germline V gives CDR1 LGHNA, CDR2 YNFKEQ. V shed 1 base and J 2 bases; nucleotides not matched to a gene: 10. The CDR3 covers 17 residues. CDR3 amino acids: CASSQVTGGKGQETQYF. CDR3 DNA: TGTGCCAGCAGCCAAGTGACCGGGGGGAAGGGTCAAGAGACCCAGTACTTC.

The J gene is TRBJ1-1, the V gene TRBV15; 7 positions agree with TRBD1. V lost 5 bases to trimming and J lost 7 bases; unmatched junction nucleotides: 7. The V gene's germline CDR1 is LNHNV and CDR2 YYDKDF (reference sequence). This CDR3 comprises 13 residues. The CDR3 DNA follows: TGTGCCACCAGCGTCACAGGGGTCGGTGAAGCTTTCTTT. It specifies CATSVTGVGEAFF.

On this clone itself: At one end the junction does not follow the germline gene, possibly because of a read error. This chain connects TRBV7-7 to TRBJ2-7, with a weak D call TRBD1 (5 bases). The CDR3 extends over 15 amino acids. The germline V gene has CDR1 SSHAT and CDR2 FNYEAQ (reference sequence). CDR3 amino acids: CASRDLTRTLYEQYF. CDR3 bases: TGTGCTAGCAGAGATCTCACAAGGACACTCTACGAGCAGTACTTC.

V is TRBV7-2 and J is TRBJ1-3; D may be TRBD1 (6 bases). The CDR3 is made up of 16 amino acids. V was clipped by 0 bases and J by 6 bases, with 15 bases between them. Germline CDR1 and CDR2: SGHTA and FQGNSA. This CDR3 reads CASSLAPGGGQNTIYF. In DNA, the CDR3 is TGTGCCAGCAGCTTAGCCCCTGGCGGGGGACAAAACACCATATATTTT.

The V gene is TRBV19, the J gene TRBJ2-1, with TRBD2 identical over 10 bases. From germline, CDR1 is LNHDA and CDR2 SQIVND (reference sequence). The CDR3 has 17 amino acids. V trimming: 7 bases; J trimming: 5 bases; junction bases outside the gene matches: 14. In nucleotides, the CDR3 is TGTGCCAGTACACCCGAGAGCGGGAGGGCCCCCGACAATGAGCAGTTCTTC. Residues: CASTPESGRAPDNEQFF.

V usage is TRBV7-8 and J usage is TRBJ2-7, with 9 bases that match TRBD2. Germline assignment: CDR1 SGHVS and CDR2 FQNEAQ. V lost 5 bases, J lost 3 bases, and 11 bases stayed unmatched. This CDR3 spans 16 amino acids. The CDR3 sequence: CASSTTSGGGIYEQYF. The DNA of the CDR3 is TGTGCCAGCAGCACGACTAGCGGAGGGGGCATCTACGAGCAGTACTTC.

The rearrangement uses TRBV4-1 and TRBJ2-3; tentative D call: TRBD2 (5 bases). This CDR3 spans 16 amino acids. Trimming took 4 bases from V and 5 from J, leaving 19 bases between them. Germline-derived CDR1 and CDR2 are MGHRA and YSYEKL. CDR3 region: CASSPERMRAGDTQYF. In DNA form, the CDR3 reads TGCGCCAGCAGCCCAGAAAGGATGCGGGCTGGAGATACGCAGTATTTT.

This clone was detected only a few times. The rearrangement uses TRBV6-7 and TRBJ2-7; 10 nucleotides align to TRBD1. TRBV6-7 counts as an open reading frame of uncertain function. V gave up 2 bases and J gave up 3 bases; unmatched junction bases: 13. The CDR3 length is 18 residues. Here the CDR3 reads CASSYEVHRDRGDYEQYF. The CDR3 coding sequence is TGTGCCAGCAGTTACGAAGTCCACCGGGACAGGGGCGACTACGAGCAGTACTTC.

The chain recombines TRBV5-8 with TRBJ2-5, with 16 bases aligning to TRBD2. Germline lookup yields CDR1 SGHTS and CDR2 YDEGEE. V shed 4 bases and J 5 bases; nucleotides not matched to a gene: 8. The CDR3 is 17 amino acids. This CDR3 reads CASSDGTSGRVRETQYF. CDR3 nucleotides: TGTGCCAGCAGCGATGGGACTAGCGGGAGGGTCAGGGAGACCCAGTACTTC.

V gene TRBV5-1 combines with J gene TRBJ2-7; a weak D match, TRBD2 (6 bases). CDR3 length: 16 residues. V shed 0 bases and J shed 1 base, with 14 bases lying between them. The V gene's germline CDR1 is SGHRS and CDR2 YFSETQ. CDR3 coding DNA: TGCGCCAGCAGCTTGGCCCCTCCGGGAGCATCCTACGAGCAGTACTTC. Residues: CASSLAPPGASYEQYF.

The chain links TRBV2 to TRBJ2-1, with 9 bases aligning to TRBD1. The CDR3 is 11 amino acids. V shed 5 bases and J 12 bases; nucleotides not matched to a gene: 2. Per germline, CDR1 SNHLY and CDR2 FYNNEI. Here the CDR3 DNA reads TGTGCCAGCAGTCGGGACAGGGCGCAGTTCTTC. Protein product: CASSRDRAQFF.

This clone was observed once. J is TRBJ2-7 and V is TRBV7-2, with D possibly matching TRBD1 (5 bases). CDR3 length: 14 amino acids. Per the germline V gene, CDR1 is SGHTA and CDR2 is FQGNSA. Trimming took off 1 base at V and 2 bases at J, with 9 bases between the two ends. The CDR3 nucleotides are TGTGCCAGCAGCTTAGACGGCAGGGCCTACGAGCAGTACTTC. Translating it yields CASSLDGRAYEQYF.

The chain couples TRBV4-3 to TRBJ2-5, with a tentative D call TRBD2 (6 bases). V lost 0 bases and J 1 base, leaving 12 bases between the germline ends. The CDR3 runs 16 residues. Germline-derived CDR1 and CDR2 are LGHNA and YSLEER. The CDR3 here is CASSQEGGRSQETQYF. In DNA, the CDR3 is TGCGCCAGCAGCCAAGAAGGAGGGCGTAGCCAAGAGACCCAGTACTTC.

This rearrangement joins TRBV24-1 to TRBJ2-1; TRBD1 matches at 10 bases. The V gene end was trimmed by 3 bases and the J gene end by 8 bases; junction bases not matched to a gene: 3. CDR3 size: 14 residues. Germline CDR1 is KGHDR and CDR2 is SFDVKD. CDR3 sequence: CATSDRTGGDEQFF. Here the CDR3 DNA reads TGTGCCACCAGTGATAGGACAGGGGGGGATGAGCAGTTCTTC.

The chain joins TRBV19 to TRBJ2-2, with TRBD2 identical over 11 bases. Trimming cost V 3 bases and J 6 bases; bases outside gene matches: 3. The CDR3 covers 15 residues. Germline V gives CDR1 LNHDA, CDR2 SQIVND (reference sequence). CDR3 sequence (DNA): TGTGCCAGTAGTATCCGACTAGCGGGGCCCGGGGAGCTGTTTTTT. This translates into CASSIRLAGPGELFF.

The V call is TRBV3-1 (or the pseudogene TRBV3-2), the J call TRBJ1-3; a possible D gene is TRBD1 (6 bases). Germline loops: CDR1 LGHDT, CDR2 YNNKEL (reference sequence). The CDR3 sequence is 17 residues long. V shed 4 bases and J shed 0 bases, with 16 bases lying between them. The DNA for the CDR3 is TGTGCCAGCAGCCCCTACAGGACAGCGAGCTCTGGAAACACCATATATTTT. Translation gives CASSPYRTASSGNTIYF.

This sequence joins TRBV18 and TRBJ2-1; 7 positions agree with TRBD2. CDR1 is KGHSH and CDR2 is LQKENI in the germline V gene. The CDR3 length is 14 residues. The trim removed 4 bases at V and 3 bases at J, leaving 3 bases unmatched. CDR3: CASSLPSGYNEQFF. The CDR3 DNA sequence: TGTGCCAGCTCACTACCTAGCGGCTACAATGAGCAGTTCTTC.

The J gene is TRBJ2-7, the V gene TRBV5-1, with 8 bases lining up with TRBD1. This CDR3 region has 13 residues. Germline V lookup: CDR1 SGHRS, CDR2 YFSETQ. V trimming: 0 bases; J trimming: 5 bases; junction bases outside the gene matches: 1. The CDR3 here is CASSLAGGNEQYF. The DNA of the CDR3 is TGCGCCAGCAGCTTGGCAGGGGGCAACGAGCAGTACTTC.

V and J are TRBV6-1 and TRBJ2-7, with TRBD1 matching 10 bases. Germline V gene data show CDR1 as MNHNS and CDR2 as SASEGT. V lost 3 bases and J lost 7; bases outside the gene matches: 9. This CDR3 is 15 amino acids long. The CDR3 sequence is CASSDRTGGVGEQYF. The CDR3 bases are TGTGCCAGCAGTGACAGGACAGGGGGAGTGGGGGAGCAGTACTTC.

The CDR3 DNA sequence: TGCGCCAGCAGTGAAGGGACTAAACGCGAGCAGTACTTC. The encoded protein is CASSEGTKREQYF. This chain joins TRBV10-1 and TRBJ2-7; 7 bases match TRBD2. Germline CDR1 WNHNN, CDR2 SYGVQD (reference sequence). Unmatched junction bases numbered 5, after V lost 3 bases and J lost 6 bases. The CDR3 contains 13 residues.

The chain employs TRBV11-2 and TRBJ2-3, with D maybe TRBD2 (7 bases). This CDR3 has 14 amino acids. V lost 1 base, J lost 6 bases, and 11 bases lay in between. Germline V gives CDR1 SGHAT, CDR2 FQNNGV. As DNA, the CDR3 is TGTGCCAGCAGCTTAGTGCGGGGGCCCGATACGCAGTATTTT. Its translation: CASSLVRGPDTQYF.

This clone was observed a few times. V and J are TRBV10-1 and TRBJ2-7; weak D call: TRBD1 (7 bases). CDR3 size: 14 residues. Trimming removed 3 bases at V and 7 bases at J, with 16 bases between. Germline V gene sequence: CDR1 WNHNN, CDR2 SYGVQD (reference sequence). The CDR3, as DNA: TGCGCCAGCAGTGATGCTGGACAGGCGGGAGAGCAGTACTTC. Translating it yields CASSDAGQAGEQYF.

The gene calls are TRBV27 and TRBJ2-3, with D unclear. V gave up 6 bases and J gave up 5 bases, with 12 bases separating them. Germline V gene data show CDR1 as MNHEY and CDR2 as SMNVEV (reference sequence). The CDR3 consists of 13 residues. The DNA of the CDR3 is TGTGCCAGCAGCCCCCTCAGAGGAGATACGCAGTATTTT. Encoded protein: CASSPLRGDTQYF.

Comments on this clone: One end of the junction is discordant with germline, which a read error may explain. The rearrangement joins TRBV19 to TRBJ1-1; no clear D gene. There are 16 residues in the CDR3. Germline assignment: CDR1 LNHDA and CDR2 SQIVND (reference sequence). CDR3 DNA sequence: TGTGCCAGTAGTCTAGAATCCGGGGTTGGGGACACTGAAGCTTTCTTT. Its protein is CASSLESGVGDTEAFF.